This T cell receptor beta chain was sequenced during a study of T cells in tumors after PD-1 blockade. Sequenced by immunoSEQ multiplex PCR; TCRdb stores in-frame clones only, minus some. The data show 7,000 to 9,500 clones, roughly two thirds seen once. This clone was counted a few times. The junction had 5 bases not matched to a gene; V was cut back by 5 bases and J by 7 bases. The CDR3 consists of 14 residues. Per germline, CDR1 SGHVS and CDR2 FNYEAQ. The V gene is TRBV7-6, the J gene TRBJ2-1; 10 bases line up with TRBD1. The TCR was taken from a human donor with basal cell carcinoma. This material consisted of tumor tissue, taken after anti-PD-1 treatment. The CDR3 is CASSPGTGDNEQFF. In nucleotides, the CDR3 is TGTGCCAGCAGCCCCGGGACAGGGGATAATGAGCAGTTCTTC. The variable domain in full, completed from reference TRBV7-6 and TRBJ2-1, reads GAGVSQSPRYKVTKRGQDVALRCDPISGHVSLYWYRQALGQGPEFLTYFNYEAQQDKSGLPNDRFSAERPEGSISTLTIQRTEQRDSAMYRCASSPGTGDNEQFFGPGTRLTVL.